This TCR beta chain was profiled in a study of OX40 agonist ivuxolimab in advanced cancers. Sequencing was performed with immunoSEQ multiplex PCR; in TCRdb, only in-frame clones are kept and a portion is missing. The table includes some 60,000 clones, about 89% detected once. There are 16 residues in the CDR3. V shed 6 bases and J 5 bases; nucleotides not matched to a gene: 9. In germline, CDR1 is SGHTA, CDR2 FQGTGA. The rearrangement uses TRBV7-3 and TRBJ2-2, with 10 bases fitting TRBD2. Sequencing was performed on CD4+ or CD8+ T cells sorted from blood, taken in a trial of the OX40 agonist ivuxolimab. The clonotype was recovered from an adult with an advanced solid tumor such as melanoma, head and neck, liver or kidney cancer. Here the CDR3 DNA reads TGTGCCAGCAGTTTTACCGGGACTAGCGTGACCGGGGAGCTGTTTTTT. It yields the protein CASSFTGTSVTGELFF.